This T cell receptor (beta chain) was captured by sequencing in a study of blood T cell repertoires in COVID-19. Looking at the study overall: Sites across the United States, Italy and Spain contributed samples from acute and convalescent COVID-19. T cells, B-cell-depleted T cells, or PBMCs provided the cDNA or gDNA that served as material.

How the authors handled the data: Researchers report that nucleated cell counts were estimated from reference gene primer amplification. Sequenced by immunoSEQ multiplex PCR; TCRdb stores in-frame clones only, minus some. D and trimming were read from the DNA, whereas the V and J calls and clone size are those reported in that table. Among 300,000 to 400,000 clones listed, 90% to 95% were seen once. Participants classified as exposed had met a COVID-19 case within 2 weeks before study entry. The CDR3 is made up of 14 amino acids. V dropped 6 bases and J dropped 2 bases, with 14 bases sitting between them. Germline CDR1 SEHNR, CDR2 FQNEAQ (reference sequence).

The sample comprised PBMCs or T cells enriched from blood (not recorded which). The clonotype originates from a woman aged 30 to 39 who had been exposed to COVID-19. This chain links TRBV7-9 with TRBJ2-7; D is unresolved. Written as DNA, the CDR3 is TGTGCCAGCAGTCGATCGGAGTACCCCTACGAGCAGTACTTC. Encoded protein: CASSRSEYPYEQYF.